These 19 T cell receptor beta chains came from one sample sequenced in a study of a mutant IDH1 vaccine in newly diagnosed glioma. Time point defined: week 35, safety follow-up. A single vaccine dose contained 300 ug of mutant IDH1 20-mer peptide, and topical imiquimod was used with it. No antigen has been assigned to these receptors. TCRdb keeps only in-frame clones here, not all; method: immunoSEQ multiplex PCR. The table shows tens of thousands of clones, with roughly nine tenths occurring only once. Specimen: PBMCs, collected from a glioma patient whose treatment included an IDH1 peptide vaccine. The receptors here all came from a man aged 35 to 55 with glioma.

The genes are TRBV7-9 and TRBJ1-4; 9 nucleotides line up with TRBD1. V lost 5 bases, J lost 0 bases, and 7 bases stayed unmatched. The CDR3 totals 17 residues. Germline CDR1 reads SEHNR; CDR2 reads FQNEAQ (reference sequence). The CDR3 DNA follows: TGTGCCAGCAGCCCAGGACAGGGGCTTGCAACTAATGAAAAACTGTTTTTT. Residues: CASSPGQGLATNEKLFF.

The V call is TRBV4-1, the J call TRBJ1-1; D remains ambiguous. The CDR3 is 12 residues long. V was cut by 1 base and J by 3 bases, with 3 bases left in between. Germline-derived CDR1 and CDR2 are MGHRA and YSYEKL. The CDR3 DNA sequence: TGCGCCAGCAGCCAAGCGTACACTGAAGCTTTCTTT. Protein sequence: CASSQAYTEAFF.

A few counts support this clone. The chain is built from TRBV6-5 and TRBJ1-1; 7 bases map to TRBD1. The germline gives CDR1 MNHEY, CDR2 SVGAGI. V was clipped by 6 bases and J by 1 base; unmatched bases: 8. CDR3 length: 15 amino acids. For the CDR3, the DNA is TGTGCCAGCAGGAGAAAGGGGGCGACGAACACTGAAGCTTTCTTT. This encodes CASRRKGATNTEAFF.

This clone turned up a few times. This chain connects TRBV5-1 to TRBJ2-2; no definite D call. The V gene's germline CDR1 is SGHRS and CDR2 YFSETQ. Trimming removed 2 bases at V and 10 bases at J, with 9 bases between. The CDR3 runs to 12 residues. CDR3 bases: TGCGCCAGCAGCTTCACATTTGAGGAGCTGTTTTTT. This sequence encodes CASSFTFEELFF.

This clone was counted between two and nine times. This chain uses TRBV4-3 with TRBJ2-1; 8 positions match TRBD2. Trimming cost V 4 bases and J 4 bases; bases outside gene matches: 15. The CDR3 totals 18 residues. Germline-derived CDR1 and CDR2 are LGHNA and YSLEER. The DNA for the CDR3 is TGCGCCAGCAGCCGGGAAACTAGCGGATGGTCGGGATACAATGAGCAGTTCTTC. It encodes CASSRETSGWSGYNEQFF.

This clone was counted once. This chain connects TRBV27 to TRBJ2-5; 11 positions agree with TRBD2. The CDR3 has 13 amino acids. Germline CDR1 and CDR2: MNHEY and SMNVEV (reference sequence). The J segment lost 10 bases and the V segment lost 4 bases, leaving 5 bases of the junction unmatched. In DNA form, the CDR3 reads TGTGCCAGCAGTTCCACTAGCGGGAGAAGCCAGTACTTC. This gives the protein CASSSTSGRSQYF.

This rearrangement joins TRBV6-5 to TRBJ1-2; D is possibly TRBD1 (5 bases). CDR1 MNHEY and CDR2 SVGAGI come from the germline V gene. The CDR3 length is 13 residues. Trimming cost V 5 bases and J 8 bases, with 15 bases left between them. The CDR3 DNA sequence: TGTGCCAGCAGTCGGGACGGAGCGGCGGGCTACACCTTC. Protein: CASSRDGAAGYTF.

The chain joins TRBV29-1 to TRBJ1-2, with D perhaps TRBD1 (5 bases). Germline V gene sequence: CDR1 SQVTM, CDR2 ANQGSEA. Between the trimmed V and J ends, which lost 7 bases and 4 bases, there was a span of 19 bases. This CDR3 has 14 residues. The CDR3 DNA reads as TGCAGCGGAAGTCAGGGCTCCGGGGGCTATGGCTACACCTTC. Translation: CSGSQGSGGYGYTF. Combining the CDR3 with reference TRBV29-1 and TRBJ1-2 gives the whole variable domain SAVISQKPSRDICQRGTSLTIQCQVDSQVTMMFWYRQQPGQSLTLIATANQGSEATYESGFVIDKFPISRPNLTFSTLTVSNMSPEDSSIYLCSGSQGSGGYGYTFGSGTRLTVV.

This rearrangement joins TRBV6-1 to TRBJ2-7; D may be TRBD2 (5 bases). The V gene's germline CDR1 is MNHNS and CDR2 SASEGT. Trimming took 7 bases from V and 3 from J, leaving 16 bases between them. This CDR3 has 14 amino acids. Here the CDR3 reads CASKPLGRGYEQYF. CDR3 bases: TGTGCCAGCAAACCCCTTGGACGGGGCTACGAGCAGTACTTC.

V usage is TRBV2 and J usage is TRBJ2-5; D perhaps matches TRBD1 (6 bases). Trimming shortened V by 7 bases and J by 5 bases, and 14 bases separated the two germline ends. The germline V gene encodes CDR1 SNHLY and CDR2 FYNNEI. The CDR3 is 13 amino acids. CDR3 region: CASKGKRGETQYF. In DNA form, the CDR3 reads TGTGCCAGCAAGGGGAAAAGGGGGGAGACCCAGTACTTC.

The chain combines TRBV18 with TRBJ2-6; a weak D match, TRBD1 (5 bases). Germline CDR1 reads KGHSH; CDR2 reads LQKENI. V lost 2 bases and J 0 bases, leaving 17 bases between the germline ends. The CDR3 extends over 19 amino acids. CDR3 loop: CASSPGADLSLSGANVLTF. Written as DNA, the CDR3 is TGTGCCAGCTCACCAGGGGCTGACCTCTCTCTCTCTGGGGCCAACGTCCTGACTTTC.

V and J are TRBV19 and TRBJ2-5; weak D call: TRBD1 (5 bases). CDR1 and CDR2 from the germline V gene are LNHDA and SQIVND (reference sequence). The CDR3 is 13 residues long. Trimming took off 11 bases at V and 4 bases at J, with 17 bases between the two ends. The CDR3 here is CACRARVSETQYF. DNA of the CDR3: TGTGCCTGCAGGGCTAGGGTGTCAGAGACCCAGTACTTC.

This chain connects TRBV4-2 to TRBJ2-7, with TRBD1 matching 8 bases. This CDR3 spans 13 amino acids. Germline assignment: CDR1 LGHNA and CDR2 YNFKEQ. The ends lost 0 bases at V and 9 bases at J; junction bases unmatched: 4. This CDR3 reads CASSQDLQGAQYF. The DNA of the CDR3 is TGTGCCAGCAGCCAAGACCTGCAGGGGGCGCAGTACTTC.

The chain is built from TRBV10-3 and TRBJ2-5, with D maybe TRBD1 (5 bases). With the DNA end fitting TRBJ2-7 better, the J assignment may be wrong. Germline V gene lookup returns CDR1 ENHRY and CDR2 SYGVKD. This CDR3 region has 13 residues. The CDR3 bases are TGTGCCATCAGTGTGGCTCAGGGTTACGAGCAGTACTTC. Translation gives CAISVAQGYEQYF.

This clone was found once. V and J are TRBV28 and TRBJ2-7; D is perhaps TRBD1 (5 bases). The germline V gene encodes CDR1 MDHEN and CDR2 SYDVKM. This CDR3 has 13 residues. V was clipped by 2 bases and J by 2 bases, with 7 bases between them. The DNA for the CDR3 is TGTGCCAGCAGTTTACAGGGTCCCTACGAGCAGTACTTC. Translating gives CASSLQGPYEQYF.

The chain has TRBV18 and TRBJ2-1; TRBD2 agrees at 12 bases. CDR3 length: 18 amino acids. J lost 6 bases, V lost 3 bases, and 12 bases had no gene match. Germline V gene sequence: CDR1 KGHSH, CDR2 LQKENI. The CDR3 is CASSPDRKTGLAGNEQFF. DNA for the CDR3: TGTGCCAGCTCACCCGACAGGAAAACGGGACTAGCGGGCAATGAGCAGTTCTTC.

CDR3 region: CASSRWGTGQETQYF. The CDR3 region has the DNA TGTGCCAGCAGCCGATGGGGGACGGGCCAAGAGACCCAGTACTTC. The V call is TRBV7-8, the J call TRBJ2-5, with D possibly being TRBD1 or TRBD2 (5 bases each). Germline CDR1 and CDR2: SGHVS and FQNEAQ. CDR3 length equals 15 residues. Trimming stripped 5 bases from V and 1 base from J, with 14 bases between.

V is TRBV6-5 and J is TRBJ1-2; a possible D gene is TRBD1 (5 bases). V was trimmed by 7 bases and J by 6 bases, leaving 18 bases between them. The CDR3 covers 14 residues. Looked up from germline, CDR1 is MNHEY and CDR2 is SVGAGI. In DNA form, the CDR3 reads TGTGCCAGCACCGCGGCGGGGGGGAGAAATGGCTACACCTTC. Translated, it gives CASTAAGGRNGYTF.

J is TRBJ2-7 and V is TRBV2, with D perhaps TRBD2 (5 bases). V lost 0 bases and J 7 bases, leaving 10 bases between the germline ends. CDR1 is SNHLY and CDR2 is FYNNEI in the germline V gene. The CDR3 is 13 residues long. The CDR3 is CASSEAGGGEQYF. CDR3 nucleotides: TGTGCCAGCAGTGAAGCGGGCGGAGGAGAGCAGTACTTC.